This paragraph covers one T cell receptor (beta chain) sequence. The antigen remains unidentified. The data were obtained in a study of cytomegalovirus exposure and HLA in healthy donors. Study-wide findings and caveats: V- and J-gene trimming of TCR beta was linked (in a later analysis) to a missense DCLRE1C variant.

Use of 60 Vbeta and 13 Jbeta primers characterized the PCR. Sequencing used immunoSEQ multiplex PCR; TCRdb keeps in-frame clones, though not all of them. The table has 150,000 to 200,000 clones, about 77% seen once. The CDR3 runs to 16 residues. The germline CDR1 and CDR2 sequences are SSHAT and FNYEAQ (reference sequence). V dropped 1 base and J dropped 3; count of bases not matched to a gene: 4. What was sequenced was PBMCs. V is TRBV7-7 and J is TRBJ2-2; 8 bases map to TRBD2. This sequence was found in a man in his fifties or sixties in good health and CMV-seronegative. CDR3 nucleotide sequence: TGTGCCAGCAGCTTAGTGACTAGCGACGACACCGGGGAGCTGTTTTTT. This gives the protein CASSLVTSDDTGELFF.